Following are 22 T cell receptor beta chains from one sample sequenced in a study of molecular identifiers for immune sequencing clone quantification. TCRdb passed the PCR reads through MiXCR, listing each CDR3 protein once. The sample carries a few hundred thousand distinct CDR3 sequences, 24% recorded once. Sample: naive CD8+ T cells from blood, with Jurkat cell RNA spiked in. Documented subset: FACS-sorted CD8+CD4-CCR7+CD45RA+ naive T cells. The receptors derive from a human donor in good health. Some libraries in this study had Jurkat cell RNA spiked in.

This clonotype was seen a handful of times. It is likely a read error, because the conserved phenylalanine at the end of the CDR3 is missing. V and J are TRBV2 and TRBJ1-1, with 9 bases that match TRBD1. This CDR3 has 17 residues. Losses at the gene ends were 0 bases for V and 1 base for J; bases not matched to a gene: 6. Looked up from germline, CDR1 is SNHLY and CDR2 is FYNNEI. The CDR3 nucleotides read TGTGCCAGCAGTGAAGCCACAGGGGGCGATTGGAACACTGAAGCTTTCCTT. Amino acids: CASSEATGGDWNTEAFL.

This sequence joins TRBV20-1 and TRBJ2-7; D may be TRBD1 or TRBD2 (5 bases each). The V end lost 1 base, the J end lost 6 bases, and 19 bases lay between the germline ends. The CDR3 consists of 15 residues. Per the germline V gene, CDR1 is DFQATT and CDR2 is SNEGSKA (reference sequence). The CDR3 reads CSARGWRTSRAEQYF. CDR3 DNA: TGCAGTGCTAGAGGTTGGAGGACAAGCAGGGCCGAGCAGTACTTC.

V usage is TRBV5-5 and J usage is TRBJ2-5; 10 bases are a match to TRBD2. V gave up 1 base and J gave up 3 bases; unmatched junction bases: 6. The CDR3 is made up of 16 amino acids. From germline, CDR1 is SGHKS and CDR2 YYEKEE (reference sequence). The CDR3 bases are TGTGCCAGCAGCTTGTTTGCTAGCGGGGGAGAAGAGACCCAGTACTTC. This gives the protein CASSLFASGGEETQYF.

This clonotype was detected ten times or more. The rearrangement uses TRBV6-2 or TRBV6-3 and TRBJ2-7, with D unresolved. CDR1 is MNHEY, CDR2 SVGEGT, per germline. Trimming cost V 5 bases and J 2 bases, with 7 bases left between them. This CDR3 comprises 12 residues. CDR3 amino acids: CASSPPAYEQYF. DNA of the CDR3: TGTGCCAGCAGTCCGCCTGCCTACGAGCAGTACTTC.

This clonotype has more than one count but fewer than ten. The CDR3 DNA is TGTGCCAGCATTTGGACTGAGGTTAGCAATCAGCCCCAGCATTTT. Translating gives CASIWTEVSNQPQHF. V usage is TRBV6-1 and J usage is TRBJ1-5; D uncertain. The germline gives CDR1 MNHNS, CDR2 SASEGT. The V and J ends lost 7 bases and 0 bases respectively, with 13 bases between them. CDR3 length equals 15 residues.

This clonotype was counted ten times or more. The chain employs TRBV7-9 and TRBJ1-4; D not certain. CDR1 and CDR2 (germline): SEHNR, FQNEAQ (reference sequence). The CDR3 covers 16 residues. V was clipped by 6 bases and J by 8 bases, with 22 bases between them. The CDR3 nucleotides read TGTGCCAGCAGTTTTCCGGTCGGGATGGCGGAGGAAAAACTGTTTTTT. As protein: CASSFPVGMAEEKLFF.

Ten or more counts support this clonotype. CDR3 amino acids: CASSLTGYSNQPQHF. For the CDR3, the DNA is TGTGCCAGCAGTTTAACAGGGTATAGCAATCAGCCCCAGCATTTT. The chain recombines TRBV27 with TRBJ1-5; TRBD1 might be the D (6 bases). In germline, CDR1 is MNHEY, CDR2 SMNVEV (reference sequence). The ends were cut back, 2 bases at V and 0 bases at J, with 8 bases in the middle. This CDR3 is built from 15 residues.

On this clonotype itself: This may arise from a read error, as a much more abundant clone is one base away. The chain is built from TRBV15 and TRBJ1-1; D is unclear. The germline CDR1 and CDR2 sequences are LNHNV and YYDKDF (reference sequence). This CDR3 spans 17 amino acids. V was trimmed by 5 bases and J by 0 bases, leaving 19 bases between them. CDR3: CATSLTVGAPMNTEAFF. The CDR3 DNA reads TGTGCCACCAGCCTGACTGTTGGAGCTCCCATGAACACTGAAGCTTTCTTT.

This clonotype has just a few counts. The J gene is TRBJ2-4, the V gene TRBV7-8; 9 nucleotides align to TRBD1. With V trimmed by 5 bases and J by 6 bases, 5 bases remained unmatched. Germline values: CDR1 SGHVS, CDR2 FQNEAQ. The CDR3 spans 14 residues. CDR3 sequence reads: CASSPGQGINIQYF. DNA for the CDR3: TGTGCCAGCAGCCCCGGACAGGGGATAAACATTCAGTACTTC.

This clonotype showed up many times. The rearrangement uses TRBV28 and TRBJ2-4; 7 bases align to TRBD2. The V and J ends lost 3 bases and 3 bases, in that order; junction bases with no gene match: 5. Germline V gives CDR1 MDHEN, CDR2 SYDVKM. The CDR3 runs to 15 residues. The CDR3 nucleotides are TGTGCCAGCAGTTTCCTAGCGGCTAACAAAAACATTCAGTACTTC. Amino acids: CASSFLAANKNIQYF.

The count of this clonotype is one. At one boundary the junction diverges from the germline segment, which might be a read error. The J gene is TRBJ2-7, the V gene TRBV4-1, with D perhaps matching TRBD2 (6 bases). CDR3 size: 14 residues. Germline V gene sequence: CDR1 MGHRA, CDR2 YSYEKL. This CDR3 is CASSQARGSYELYF. DNA of the CDR3: TGCGCCAGCAGCCAAGCCCGGGGGTCCTACGAGCTGTACTTC.

This clonotype was seen only a few times. The rearrangement uses TRBV18 and TRBJ2-2; 8 bases fit TRBD1. Looked up from germline, CDR1 is KGHSH and CDR2 is LQKENI. The V gene end was trimmed by 0 bases and the J gene end by 5 bases; junction bases not matched to a gene: 11. This CDR3 is 18 amino acids long. Here the CDR3 reads CASSPPQGARSRTGELFF. In DNA form, the CDR3 reads TGTGCCAGCTCACCACCGCAGGGGGCAAGAAGCCGAACCGGGGAGCTGTTTTTT.

This clonotype has just one count. The germline gene is not matched at one end of the junction; a read error may be the cause. The chain carries TRBV4-1 and TRBJ2-5, with D unresolved. In germline, CDR1 is MGHRA, CDR2 YSYEKL. CDR3 size: 16 residues. The CDR3 DNA reads TGCGCCGGCAGCCAAGTTGCTCTAAGGGATCAAGAGCCCCAGTACTTC. This encodes CAGSQVALRDQEPQYF.

The chain has TRBV6-1 and TRBJ1-5; no reliable D call. The CDR3 is 19 amino acids. Trimming took 2 bases from V and 0 from J, leaving 20 bases between them. Germline V CDR1 and CDR2: MNHNS, SASEGT. This CDR3 is CASSERFYWVAYSNQPQHF. The DNA of the CDR3 is TGTGCCAGCAGTGAAAGGTTTTACTGGGTTGCGTATAGCAATCAGCCCCAGCATTTT.

The rearrangement joins TRBV20-1 to TRBJ2-1, with D perhaps given as TRBD1 or TRBD2 (5 bases each). The CDR3 length is 11 residues. Germline CDR1 reads DFQATT; CDR2 reads SNEGSKA (reference sequence). The CDR3, as DNA: TGCAGCACAAAGTGGGGGAATGAGCAGTTCTTC. Its translation: CSTKWGNEQFF.

Ten or more counts support this clonotype. The V gene is TRBV12-3 or TRBV12-4, the J gene TRBJ2-3; D unclear. This CDR3 is built from 12 residues. The V and J ends lost 8 bases and 6 bases respectively, with 12 bases between them. This CDR3 is CASGNSWDTQYF. CDR3 in DNA: TGTGCCAGCGGGAACTCCTGGGATACGCAGTATTTT.

Of note for this clonotype: A read error is possible here, since a much larger clone lies one base away. V gene TRBV6-7 combines with J gene TRBJ1-5; 8 bases are a match to TRBD1. TRBV6-7 falls under the ORF class, with uncertain function. The CDR3 consists of 16 residues. The CDR3 is CASSYSSGQGNQPPHF. In DNA form, the CDR3 reads TGTGCCAGCAGTTACTCGAGCGGACAGGGTAATCAGCCCCCGCATTTT.

The table lists this clonotype with a few counts. The chain links TRBV3-1 to TRBJ2-3; D may correspond to TRBD1 or TRBD2 (5 bases each). This CDR3 region has 17 residues. The germline V gene encodes CDR1 LGHDT and CDR2 YNNKEL (reference sequence). Trimming cost V 4 bases and J 3 bases, with 20 bases left between them. CDR3 region: CASSPSWGSPPTDTQYF. Written as DNA, the CDR3 is TGTGCCAGCAGCCCCTCGTGGGGGAGTCCCCCAACAGATACGCAGTATTTT.

This chain joins TRBV4-1 and TRBJ2-3, with 8 positions matching TRBD2. This CDR3 has 16 residues. J was trimmed by 4 bases and V by 0 bases; bases with no gene match: 6. Germline V gives CDR1 MGHRA, CDR2 YSYEKL. Here the CDR3 DNA reads TGCGCCAGCAGCCAAGATCAGGCGCGGGGGGCAGATACGCAGTATTTT. Translating gives CASSQDQARGADTQYF.

Comments on this clonotype: Germline is not matched at one junction end, which may reflect a read error. The chain is built from TRBV12-5 and TRBJ2-5; D is unclear. The length of the CDR3 is 15 residues. Germline lookup yields CDR1 LGHNT and CDR2 FRNRAP. The CDR3 DNA sequence: TGTGCTAGTGGTTCCACGGCCGACGCTCAAGAGATCCAGTACTTC. It translates to CASGSTADAQEIQYF.

This clonotype was detected only a few times. This chain links TRBV20-1 with TRBJ2-3; TRBD2 matches 8 bases. The CDR3 contains 13 residues. Germline loops: CDR1 DFQATT, CDR2 SNEGSKA (reference sequence). The CDR3 loop is CSSGGGGVDTQYF. The DNA for the CDR3 is TGCAGCTCGGGGGGGGGAGGGGTCGATACGCAGTATTTT.

The chain couples TRBV9 to TRBJ2-7; 15 nucleotides align to TRBD2. Unmatched junction bases numbered 2, after V lost 4 bases and J lost 6 bases. The CDR3 runs 14 residues. Germline V lookup: CDR1 SGDLS, CDR2 YYNGEE. The CDR3 coding sequence is TGTGCCAGCAGCCAGGGACTAGCGGGAGGCGAGCAGTACTTC. Translating it yields CASSQGLAGGEQYF.